The clone carrying this T cell receptor (beta chain) occurred once. The antigen is unknown. This sample is part of a study of shared clonotypes between healthy human individuals. The data were produced by immunoSEQ multiplex PCR, yet TCRdb's version contains in-frame clones alone and is incomplete. This sample carries more than 1.2 million clones, 98% to 99% of them seen once, and the ten largest clones take under 0.45%. This CDR3 region has 14 residues. Germline CDR1 and CDR2: SGDLS and YYNGEE. Between the trimmed V and J ends, which lost 0 bases and 3 bases, there was a span of 10 bases. Whole-study results and caveats: The sampled material consisted only of blood, and tissue repertoires are likely to differ.

The genes are TRBV9 and TRBJ2-7; D call uncertain. Specimen: naive CD4+ T cells sorted from blood. The sample's subset: CD45RA+ positively selected. This receptor was identified in a man younger than 40 in good health. DNA of the CDR3: TGTGCCAGCAGCGTAGACCCAACATACTACGAGCAGTACTTC. Its translation: CASSVDPTYYEQYF.